These 19 T cell receptor beta chains originate from one sample sequenced in a study of blood T cell repertoires in COVID-19. The protocol was immunoSEQ multiplex PCR, while the TCRdb copy is restricted to in-frame clones and leaves out a portion. The sample holds around 300,000 clones; 80% to 90% are singletons and the top ten take around 2.9%. The specimen sequenced was peripheral blood. These receptors were obtained from a woman under 40 with active or convalescent COVID-19.

The V gene is TRBV19, the J gene TRBJ2-2; 7 nucleotides match TRBD1. This CDR3 comprises 17 residues. Germline values: CDR1 LNHDA, CDR2 SQIVND (reference sequence). J gave up 1 base and V 5 bases, and 10 bases lay outside the gene matches. The CDR3 is CASSSLRTGVNTGELFF. The CDR3 DNA sequence: TGTGCCAGTAGTTCGCTCCGGACAGGAGTGAACACCGGGGAGCTGTTTTTT.

The V gene is TRBV28, the J gene TRBJ1-1, with 10 nucleotides matching TRBD1. Germline CDR1 and CDR2: MDHEN and SYDVKM. V gave up 2 bases and J gave up 0 bases; unmatched junction bases: 9. The CDR3 spans 18 residues. The CDR3 DNA is TGTGCCAGCAGTTTAGTGACAGGGGGCCGTGGGATGAACACTGAAGCTTTCTTT. Its translation is CASSLVTGGRGMNTEAFF.

The CDR3 region has the DNA TGTGCCAGCAGTTACCTTGGGCAAGGCAATCAGCCCCAGCATTTT. Protein sequence: CASSYLGQGNQPQHF. V gene TRBV6-2 or TRBV6-3 combines with J gene TRBJ1-5; no clear D. From germline, CDR1 is MNHEY and CDR2 SVGEGT. The germline V and J ends were trimmed by 2 bases and 2 bases, with 10 bases remaining between them. There are 15 residues in the CDR3.

The chain employs TRBV7-9 and TRBJ2-2, with D unclear. From germline, CDR1 is SEHNR and CDR2 FQNEAQ (reference sequence). With 5 bases removed from V and 6 bases from J, the gap between germline ends came to 4 bases. CDR3 length equals 11 residues. In nucleotides, the CDR3 is TGTGCCAGCAGCCCTCCCGGGGAGCTGTTTTTT. Translation gives CASSPPGELFF.

This chain connects TRBV9 to TRBJ2-2; D remains unclear. The CDR3 is 12 residues long. Germline values: CDR1 SGDLS, CDR2 YYNGEE. V lost 4 bases, J lost 4 bases, and 5 bases lay in between. Here the CDR3 DNA reads TGTGCCAGCAGCTCTTCCACCGGGGAGCTGTTTTTT. It encodes CASSSSTGELFF.

The V call is TRBV7-6, the J call TRBJ1-1; TRBD1 might be the D (6 bases). This CDR3 is 16 amino acids long. The germline gives CDR1 SGHVS, CDR2 FNYEAQ. V shed 3 bases and J shed 8 bases, with 22 bases lying between them. In DNA form, the CDR3 reads TGTGCCAGCAGCTTGGGGGGGCACGATTTGGGTACGGAAGCTTTCTTT. It yields the protein CASSLGGHDLGTEAFF.

This clone was found once. The gene calls are TRBV2 and TRBJ2-7, with D perhaps matching TRBD1 (6 bases). V was cut by 6 bases and J by 0 bases, with 12 bases left in between. The germline CDR1 and CDR2 sequences are SNHLY and FYNNEI. The CDR3 sequence is 14 residues long. The CDR3 sequence: CASRDYRDSYEQYF. The DNA for the CDR3 is TGTGCCAGCAGAGACTACAGGGACTCCTACGAGCAGTACTTC.

This clone turned up a few times. CDR3 DNA: TGTGCCAGCAGCCAAGGTGCGGGCCCGGGGGGGGATGAAAAACTGTTTTTT. Protein product: CASSQGAGPGGDEKLFF. The rearrangement links TRBV4-2 to TRBJ1-4, with D perhaps matching TRBD1 (5 bases). The CDR3 has 17 amino acids. The V gene's germline CDR1 is LGHNA and CDR2 YNFKEQ. V was shortened by 1 base and J by 6 bases, with 18 bases between the two germline ends.

The chain uses TRBV6-5 and TRBJ2-7, with 9 bases identical to TRBD2. The CDR3 is 15 residues long. Per germline, CDR1 MNHEY and CDR2 SVGAGI. The J segment lost 3 bases and the V segment lost 6 bases, leaving 9 bases of the junction unmatched. The CDR3 DNA reads as TGTGCCAGCAGCAACCCTAGCGGGGTGGGCTACGAGCAGTACTTC. It is translated as CASSNPSGVGYEQYF.

The chain couples TRBV5-1 to TRBJ2-2; D is possibly TRBD2 (6 bases). Germline CDR1 SGHRS, CDR2 YFSETQ. The CDR3 totals 15 residues. V gave up 0 bases and J gave up 0 bases, with 6 bases separating them. CDR3 region: CASSLGLANTGELFF. For the CDR3, the DNA is TGCGCCAGCAGCTTGGGACTAGCGAACACCGGGGAGCTGTTTTTT.

CDR3 loop: CASSPQRVYNSPLHF. DNA of the CDR3: TGTGCCAGCTCCCCCCAACGGGTATATAATTCACCCCTCCACTTT. This rearrangement joins TRBV28 to TRBJ1-6; D uncertain. The germline V gene has CDR1 MDHEN and CDR2 SYDVKM. V was cut by 8 bases and J by 4 bases, with 15 bases left in between. This CDR3 is 15 amino acids long.

The chain employs TRBV18 and TRBJ2-1, with D perhaps matching TRBD2 (6 bases). Trimming cost V 2 bases and J 5 bases, with 19 bases left between them. CDR1 KGHSH and CDR2 LQKENI come from the germline V gene. There are 17 residues in the CDR3. The CDR3 loop reads CASSPTGPPWEDNEQFF. The CDR3 DNA is TGTGCCAGCTCACCAACGGGACCCCCCTGGGAGGACAATGAGCAGTTCTTC.

This rearrangement joins TRBV2 to TRBJ2-2; 9 bases are a match to TRBD2. The CDR3 is 15 amino acids. Germline V gene data show CDR1 as SNHLY and CDR2 as FYNNEI. Trimming took 7 bases from V and 5 from J; bases not matched to a gene: 8. CDR3 loop: CASTRASGETGELFF. CDR3 coding DNA: TGTGCCAGCACTAGGGCTAGCGGGGAAACCGGGGAGCTGTTTTTT.

The chain has TRBV9 and TRBJ1-3, with TRBD1 as a possible D gene (6 bases). The CDR3 is 16 amino acids. Germline V gives CDR1 SGDLS, CDR2 YYNGEE. Trimming removed 0 bases from V and 2 bases from J, with 12 bases in between. CDR3 bases: TGTGCCAGCAGCGTAGCTGCAGGGGCTACTGGAAACACCATATATTTT. It translates to CASSVAAGATGNTIYF.

The DNA of the CDR3 is TGTGCCAGCAGCACCCGACAGGGTACAGGAAACACCATATATTTT. Translating gives CASSTRQGTGNTIYF. The chain uses TRBV7-2 and TRBJ1-3, with 7 positions matching TRBD1. Losses at the gene ends were 5 bases for V and 4 bases for J; bases not matched to a gene: 8. The V gene's germline CDR1 is SGHTA and CDR2 FQGNSA. The CDR3 has 15 residues.

The rearrangement uses TRBV7-9 and TRBJ2-7; 7 bases fit TRBD1. Looked up from germline, CDR1 is SEHNR and CDR2 is FQNEAQ (reference sequence). The CDR3 covers 14 residues. Trimming removed 5 bases from V and 2 bases from J; junction bases left unmatched: 6. As DNA, the CDR3 is TGTGCCAGCAGCCAGTCGGGACAGACCTACGAGCAGTACTTC. It translates to CASSQSGQTYEQYF.

The chain carries TRBV27 and TRBJ1-5; TRBD1 aligns across 7 bases. V lost 5 bases to trimming and J lost 2 bases; unmatched junction nucleotides: 3. From germline, CDR1 is MNHEY and CDR2 SMNVEV (reference sequence). This CDR3 has 14 residues. The CDR3 loop reads CASSHTGGNQPQHF. The CDR3 nucleotides are TGTGCCAGCAGTCACACAGGGGGCAATCAGCCCCAGCATTTT.

The chain employs TRBV2 and TRBJ1-1, with 9 bases matching TRBD1. This CDR3 is built from 16 residues. From germline, CDR1 is SNHLY and CDR2 FYNNEI. V lost 6 bases and J lost 7; bases outside the gene matches: 15. The CDR3 coding sequence is TGTGCCAGCAGGATAAACCGGGACAGGGTTGGCGGTGAAGCTTTCTTT. The encoded protein is CASRINRDRVGGEAFF.

The gene calls are TRBV7-2 and TRBJ1-4; TRBD1 is a possible D gene (5 bases). CDR3 size: 15 residues. The V gene's germline CDR1 is SGHTA and CDR2 FQGNSA. Deletions cut 0 bases from V and 3 bases from J, with 8 bases between. CDR3 sequence (DNA): TGTGCCAGCAGCTTAGCGGGGGGGTCTAATGAAAAACTGTTTTTT. Translating it yields CASSLAGGSNEKLFF.